What follows describes a single T cell receptor (beta chain). Its antigen is as yet unknown. The PCR made use of 60 Vbeta and 13 Jbeta primers. Assay: immunoSEQ multiplex PCR; the TCRdb copy retains only in-frame clones and omits some. The sample contains 130,000 to 150,000 clones, roughly three quarters of which appear only once. This sample is part of a study of cytomegalovirus exposure and HLA in healthy donors. About the study: Of some 410 genotyped donors, roughly 81% grouped in the Caucasian-associated ancestry cluster.

Every donor was a healthy person donating bone marrow. The CDR3 loop spans 16 amino acids. Germline CDR1 and CDR2: SEHNR and FQNEAQ (reference sequence). Between the trimmed V and J ends, which lost 5 bases and 0 bases, there was a span of 16 bases. Findings and limits, study-wide: It was reportedly the case that the classifier diagnosed cytomegalovirus status with high specificity and sensitivity. The study put under 200 TCR beta chains on its list as cytomegalovirus-associated.

This chain joins TRBV7-9 and TRBJ2-5, with D possibly TRBD2 on 5 matching bases. Sequenced: PBMCs. The TCR originated in a woman aged 45 to 65 in good health and CMV-seronegative. CDR3 nucleotides: TGTGCCAGCAGCCCCGGTGCAGGACTGTACCAAGAGACCCAGTACTTC. Encoded protein: CASSPGAGLYQETQYF.